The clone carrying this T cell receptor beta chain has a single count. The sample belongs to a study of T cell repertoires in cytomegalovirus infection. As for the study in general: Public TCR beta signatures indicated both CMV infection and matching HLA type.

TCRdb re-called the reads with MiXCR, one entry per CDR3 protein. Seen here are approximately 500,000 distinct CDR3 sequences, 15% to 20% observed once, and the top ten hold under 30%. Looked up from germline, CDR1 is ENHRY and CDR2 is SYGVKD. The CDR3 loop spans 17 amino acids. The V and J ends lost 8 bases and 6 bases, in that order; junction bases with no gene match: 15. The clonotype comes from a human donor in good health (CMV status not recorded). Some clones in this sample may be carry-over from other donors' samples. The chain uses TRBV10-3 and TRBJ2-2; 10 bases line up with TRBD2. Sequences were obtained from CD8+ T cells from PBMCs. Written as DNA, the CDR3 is TGTGCCATCGGACCGGCTAGCGGGGGAGGCAGGCCCGGGGAGCTGTTTTTT. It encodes CAIGPASGGGRPGELFF.